Detailed here is one T cell receptor beta chain. Its cognate antigen is unknown. Primers for the PCR totalled 60 Vbeta and 13 Jbeta. The table came from immunoSEQ multiplex PCR; TCRdb's copy has only in-frame clones and leaves some out. The table lists approximately 72,000 clones. Donors showed nominal health when sampled, although they likely had unrecorded immune exposures. With 5 bases clipped from V and 4 bases from J, the junction kept 1 base outside the gene matches. The germline CDR1 and CDR2 sequences are MNHNS and SASEGT. This CDR3 contains 12 residues. This record comes from a study of cytomegalovirus exposure and HLA in healthy donors. Notes on the study in general: Common viral pathogens seemed, in a later analysis, to connect with several of the most significant clusters.

Input material: PBMCs. The rearrangement links TRBV6-1 to TRBJ2-5; TRBD1 matches 7 bases. The clonotype originates from a middle-aged woman in good health and CMV-seropositive. The CDR3 region is CASSRQGETQYF. DNA for the CDR3: TGTGCCAGCAGTCGACAGGGAGAGACCCAGTACTTC.